This T cell receptor beta chain emerged from a study of shared clonotypes between healthy human individuals. Points from the study as a whole: Despite large depth, sorted-subset datasets appeared incompletely sequenced. Larger estimated richness was generally seen in naive subsets than in memory subsets. It was anticipated that sequencing depth would influence how many clonotypes donors shared.

Germline CDR1 reads LNHDA; CDR2 reads SQIVND (reference sequence). V gave up 7 bases and J gave up 5 bases, with 14 bases separating them. CDR3 length: 13 residues. TCRdb's table, derived via immunoSEQ multiplex PCR, lists solely in-frame clones and lacks some. The repertoire holds some 690,000 clones, about 90% seen once, with approximately 35% in the top ten. The authors combined CD45RO+ cells with CCR7-negative CD45RA+ TemRA cells as CD8 memory. This clone was picked up many times. What it binds is unknown. The sequencing input was memory CD8+ T cells from PBMCs. Described subset: CD45RO+ cells pooled with CCR7-negative TemRA cells. The clonotype was recovered from a young man in good health. Some clones in this sample may be carry-over from other donors' samples. This chain connects TRBV19 to TRBJ1-2; a weak D match, TRBD1 (5 bases). The CDR3 sequence is CASMGWQGYGYTF. The CDR3 region has the DNA TGTGCCAGTATGGGCTGGCAGGGATATGGCTACACCTTC.